This TCR beta chain was observed in a study of T-cell memory formation after mild COVID-19. Study at large: TCR clusters were mostly donor specific. General study results and limits: SARS-CoV-2 specificity of second-wave clones peaking day 37 was unconfirmed. Contracting CD4+ clones lay largely in CM and EM, with CD8+ ones residing in EMRA. Day 15 to 85 contracting clones showed balanced CD4/CD8; day 15 to 37 expanders favored CD4+.

MiXCR, applied by TCRdb to the 5' RACE reads, yields one record per CDR3 protein. The sample contains fewer than 150,000 distinct CDR3 sequences, about 18% of which appear only once. Trimming pared 5 bases from V and 0 bases from J, leaving 14 bases between. From germline, CDR1 is SGHTA and CDR2 FQGNSA. This CDR3 region has 16 residues. In this sample, this clonotype turned up a few times. The antigen is not known. This receptor was identified in a man younger than 35 who had mild COVID-19 (a few samples of this study predate the infection). Cell type and time point are not known. Sequenced input: PBMCs or a T cell subset sorted from them (not recorded which). This rearrangement joins TRBV7-2 to TRBJ1-3; TRBD1 might be the D (5 bases). CDR3 coding DNA: TGTGCCAGCAGCCCCATGGGGGTTCTCTCTGGAAACACCATATATTTT. It is translated as CASSPMGVLSGNTIYF.